One and the same sample provided the 28 T cell receptor beta chains below, sequenced in a study of blood T cell repertoires in COVID-19. TCRdb keeps only in-frame clones here, not all; method: immunoSEQ multiplex PCR. The sample has under 300,000 clones, roughly 80% seen once. Sequenced sample: peripheral blood. These receptors were collected from a woman aged 45 to 65 who had recovered from COVID-19.

The CDR3 sequence is CATSGTSGRASDTQYF. DNA for the CDR3: TGTGCCACCTCCGGGACTAGCGGGAGGGCATCAGATACGCAGTATTTT. The chain has TRBV11-2 and TRBJ2-3; 16 bases agree with TRBD2. This CDR3 is built from 16 residues. Germline trimming cut 10 bases from V and 4 bases from J; bases unmatched to any gene: 8. Per germline, CDR1 SGHAT and CDR2 FQNNGV. The entire variable domain, with the rest obtained from reference TRBV11-2 and TRBJ2-3, is as follows: EAGVAQSPRYKIIEKRQSVAFWCNPISGHATLYWYQQILGQGPKLLIQFQNNGVVDDSQLPKDRFSAERLKGVDSTLKIQPAKLEDSAVYLCATSGTSGRASDTQYFGPGTRLTVL.

The chain carries TRBV18 and TRBJ1-2; a weak D match, TRBD1 (6 bases). In germline, CDR1 is KGHSH, CDR2 LQKENI. Trimming shortened V by 3 bases and J by 8 bases, and 10 bases separated the two germline ends. CDR3 length: 12 amino acids. CDR3 sequence (DNA): TGTGCCAGCTCACCGGACCAGGGGGGCTACACCTTC. It yields the protein CASSPDQGGYTF.

This chain links TRBV21-1 with TRBJ2-7; the D call in the table, TRBD1, was not verified against the DNA. TRBV21-1 is reported as a pseudogene. This CDR3 contains 14 residues. The CDR3 protein is CASSKGAPPYEQYF. The CDR3, as DNA: TGTGCCAGCAGTAAGGGGGCCCCACCCTACGAGCAGTACTTC.

The chain couples TRBV6-5 to TRBJ2-7; a possible D gene is TRBD2 (5 bases). Trimming cost V 2 bases and J 4 bases, with 9 bases left between them. CDR3 length: 13 amino acids. Germline V gene data show CDR1 as MNHEY and CDR2 as SVGAGI. The CDR3 nucleotides read TGTGCCAGCAGTTACCTCGGGGTGTACGAGCAGTACTTC. It yields the protein CASSYLGVYEQYF.

V gene TRBV4-3 combines with J gene TRBJ2-2; perhaps TRBD2 as D (6 bases). The V and J ends lost 4 bases and 4 bases respectively, with 16 bases between them. This CDR3 contains 16 residues. The germline V gene encodes CDR1 LGHNA and CDR2 YSLEER. Here the CDR3 DNA reads TGCGCCAGCAGCCCCGGGGGAACGGTCATCACCGGGGAGCTGTTTTTT. Protein: CASSPGGTVITGELFF.

This clone is a singleton in its sample. The chain has TRBV6-2 or TRBV6-3 and TRBJ2-3; no reliable D call. Trimming cost V 1 base and J 7 bases, with 15 bases left between them. There are 15 residues in the CDR3. Per germline, CDR1 MNHEY and CDR2 SVGEGT. CDR3 sequence: CASSYWVARTNTQYF. As DNA, the CDR3 is TGTGCCAGCAGTTACTGGGTAGCCCGAACGAATACGCAGTATTTT.

V is TRBV5-4 and J is TRBJ2-5; TRBD1 is a possible D gene (5 bases). This CDR3 contains 13 residues. V shed 7 bases and J shed 2 bases, with 12 bases lying between them. Germline CDR1 and CDR2: SGHNT and YYREEE (reference sequence). This chain's CDR3 is CASHLDRQETQYF. The CDR3 DNA is TGTGCCAGCCATCTAGACAGACAAGAGACCCAGTACTTC.

The chain employs TRBV9 and TRBJ2-1, with 9 bases aligning to TRBD2. Trimming removed 4 bases from V and 7 bases from J; junction bases left unmatched: 9. This CDR3 region has 15 residues. CDR1 SGDLS and CDR2 YYNGEE come from the germline V gene. The CDR3 DNA reads TGTGCCAGCAGCCCGCGGGGGGGGTCTCCGAATGAGCAGTTCTTC. Its protein product is CASSPRGGSPNEQFF. The full variable domain, completed using reference TRBV9 and TRBJ2-1, is DSGVTQTPKHLITATGQRVTLRCSPRSGDLSVYWYQQSLDQGLQFLIQYYNGEERAKGNILERFSAQQFPDLHSELNLSSLELGDSALYFCASSPRGGSPNEQFFGPGTRLTVL.

The chain is built from TRBV28 and TRBJ2-7; D is unresolved. Deletions cut 5 bases from V and 6 bases from J, with 11 bases between. This CDR3 contains 12 residues. Germline CDR1 MDHEN, CDR2 SYDVKM. CDR3 bases: TGTGCCAGCAGTCCCTATGTCCGCGAGCAGTACTTC. As protein: CASSPYVREQYF.

The chain employs TRBV27 and TRBJ2-3; TRBD2 matches 9 bases. In germline, CDR1 is MNHEY, CDR2 SMNVEV (reference sequence). The CDR3 has 17 amino acids. V shed 5 bases and J 0 bases; nucleotides not matched to a gene: 9. CDR3 sequence: CASSPPPSGASTDTQYF. In DNA, the CDR3 is TGTGCCAGCAGTCCCCCCCCTAGCGGGGCTAGCACAGATACGCAGTATTTT.

The CDR3 protein is CASSFLDRGNEQFF. The DNA of the CDR3 is TGTGCCAGCAGCTTCCTGGACAGGGGAAATGAGCAGTTCTTC. The chain combines TRBV5-6 with TRBJ2-1, with 9 bases that match TRBD1. The germline CDR1 and CDR2 sequences are SGHDT and YYEEEE. V trimming: 2 bases; J trimming: 7 bases; junction bases outside the gene matches: 4. The CDR3 consists of 14 residues.

The gene calls are TRBV6-5 and TRBJ2-7, with D possibly matching TRBD2 (5 bases). Deletions cut 0 bases from V and 4 bases from J, with 16 bases between. The germline V gene has CDR1 MNHEY and CDR2 SVGAGI. The CDR3 has 16 residues. The CDR3 spells CASSYSRPVGEYEQYF. CDR3 sequence (DNA): TGTGCCAGCAGTTACTCGAGGCCGGTGGGAGAGTACGAGCAGTACTTC.

This chain connects TRBV14 to TRBJ2-2, with D hard to call. Per the germline V gene, CDR1 is SGHDN and CDR2 is FVKESK. The CDR3 has 16 residues. V lost 1 base, J lost 1 base, and 10 bases lay in between. The CDR3 is CASSQVLAGNTGELFF. For the CDR3, the DNA is TGTGCCAGCAGCCAAGTTTTGGCAGGGAACACCGGGGAGCTGTTTTTT.

The chain couples TRBV21-1 to TRBJ2-3; the tabulated D call, TRBD1, remains unverified against the DNA. TRBV21-1 is termed a pseudogene. The CDR3 consists of 16 residues. The CDR3 sequence is CASSKWGGQGPDTQYF. CDR3 bases: TGTGCCAGCAGCAAATGGGGGGGACAGGGGCCAGATACGCAGTATTTT.

The V and J genes are TRBV7-9 and TRBJ1-2; the D is unclear. The V end lost 5 bases, the J end lost 0 bases, and 13 bases lay between the germline ends. CDR3 length equals 15 residues. Germline values: CDR1 SEHNR, CDR2 FQNEAQ (reference sequence). The CDR3 DNA is TGTGCCAGCAGCCCAGGAGGGAGTGCTAACTATGGCTACACCTTC. Its translation: CASSPGGSANYGYTF.

This clone was counted a few times. The chain links TRBV25-1 to TRBJ1-6, with 8 bases identical to TRBD1. In germline, CDR1 is MGHDK, CDR2 SYGVNS. V gave up 4 bases and J gave up 0 bases; unmatched junction bases: 5. This CDR3 has 17 residues. CDR3 residues: CASSGQGTSSYNSPLHF. The CDR3 bases are TGTGCCAGCAGTGGACAGGGGACCAGCTCCTATAATTCACCCCTCCACTTT.

This chain uses TRBV6-4 with TRBJ2-3, with 9 positions matching TRBD2. With V trimmed by 2 bases and J by 8 bases, 11 bases remained unmatched. The V gene's germline CDR1 is MRHNA and CDR2 SNTAGT. The CDR3 has 16 amino acids. The chain's CDR3 is CASSDGAGGPLGTQYF. The CDR3 coding sequence is TGTGCCAGCAGTGACGGAGCGGGGGGCCCTCTGGGTACGCAGTATTTT.

The J gene is TRBJ1-1, the V gene TRBV18; TRBD1 matches 7 bases. The CDR3 spans 14 residues. V shed 3 bases and J 4 bases; nucleotides not matched to a gene: 5. Germline V CDR1 and CDR2: KGHSH, LQKENI. CDR3: CASSPGQHVTEAFF. DNA for the CDR3: TGTGCCAGCTCACCGGGACAGCATGTCACTGAAGCTTTCTTT.

This clone was seen only a few times. The rearrangement links TRBV6-5 to TRBJ1-5; D gene uncertain. The CDR3 runs to 13 residues. CDR1 is MNHEY, CDR2 SVGAGI, per germline. V was pared by 8 bases and J by 2 bases, with 10 bases between. The CDR3 is CASRWEGNQPQHF. The DNA for the CDR3 is TGTGCCAGCCGTTGGGAGGGCAATCAGCCCCAGCATTTT.

V usage is TRBV19 and J usage is TRBJ2-7; possibly TRBD2 for D (7 bases). CDR3 length equals 24 residues. V shed 8 bases and J shed 0 bases, with 44 bases lying between them. Germline V gives CDR1 LNHDA, CDR2 SQIVND (reference sequence). In DNA form, the CDR3 reads TGTGCCAGTTGCCCCTCCGGGGGGCCACCAATTGGTCTTTCAGTCTACTTATACTCCTACGAGCAGTACTTC. This codes for CASCPSGGPPIGLSVYLYSYEQYF.

The rearrangement links TRBV28 to TRBJ2-5, with D maybe TRBD1 (5 bases). V was trimmed by 6 bases and J by 7 bases, leaving 18 bases between them. The CDR3 is 14 amino acids. Germline V lookup: CDR1 MDHEN, CDR2 SYDVKM. In DNA, the CDR3 is TGTGCCAGCAGCCCGACCGATAGGGGTCGGACCCAGTACTTC. Amino acids: CASSPTDRGRTQYF.

V gene TRBV3-1 (or the pseudogene TRBV3-2) combines with J gene TRBJ1-3; D is possibly TRBD1 (6 bases). This CDR3 spans 17 amino acids. CDR1 and CDR2 (germline): LGHDT, YNNKEL (reference sequence). The ends were cut back, 3 bases at V and 4 bases at J, with 19 bases in the middle. CDR3 sequence reads: CASSHQTGKLGGNTIYF. The CDR3 DNA reads as TGTGCCAGCAGCCACCAAACAGGGAAACTAGGCGGAAACACCATATATTTT.

J is TRBJ2-7 and V is TRBV21-1; TRBD2, the table's D call, was not compared with the DNA. TRBV21-1 is a recognized pseudogene. The CDR3 totals 16 residues. CDR3 sequence reads: CASSKGNRGDSYEQYF. DNA of the CDR3: TGTGCCAGCAGCAAAGGCAACCGGGGGGACTCCTACGAGCAGTACTTC.

In this sample, this clone turned up a few times. The rearrangement uses TRBV19 and TRBJ2-7; 7 bases line up with TRBD2. This CDR3 spans 15 amino acids. Trimming cost V 3 bases and J 3 bases; bases outside gene matches: 8. Per germline, CDR1 LNHDA and CDR2 SQIVND (reference sequence). The CDR3, as DNA: TGTGCCAGTAGTATTGCGGGGGAGGGCCGCTACGAGCAGTACTTC. Translated, it gives CASSIAGEGRYEQYF.

The chain joins TRBV11-3 to TRBJ1-6; D remains ambiguous. This CDR3 has 14 residues. Per the germline V gene, CDR1 is SGHNT and CDR2 is YENEEA. V was clipped by 6 bases and J by 8 bases, with 14 bases between them. The CDR3: CASSSTVSHSPLHF. The CDR3 DNA reads as TGTGCCAGCAGTTCTACAGTATCCCATTCACCCCTCCACTTT.

This sequence joins TRBV21-1 and TRBJ1-3; TRBD1, as called in the table, went unchecked against the DNA. TRBV21-1 is described as a pseudogene. This CDR3 has 16 residues. The CDR3: CASSKVKGVSGNTIYF. CDR3 DNA sequence: TGTGCCAGCAGCAAAGTAAAGGGGGTTTCTGGAAACACCATATATTTT.

A single count supports this clone. The rearrangement links TRBV18 to TRBJ2-2, with D possibly TRBD1 on 5 matching bases. Per germline, CDR1 KGHSH and CDR2 LQKENI. This CDR3 has 14 residues. The V end was cut by 4 bases, the J end by 6 bases, with 12 bases between. The CDR3 protein is CASSRTGTAGELFF. CDR3 DNA sequence: TGTGCCAGCTCACGTACAGGTACCGCCGGGGAGCTGTTTTTT.

The chain carries TRBV6-4 and TRBJ2-2, with D possibly matching TRBD2 (5 bases). From germline, CDR1 is MRHNA and CDR2 SNTAGT. This CDR3 comprises 14 residues. The V end lost 4 bases, the J end lost 6 bases, and 12 bases lay between the germline ends. Here the CDR3 DNA reads TGTGCCAGCAGTGGGACTGATGGCCCCGGGGAGCTGTTTTTT. This sequence encodes CASSGTDGPGELFF.